These 29 T cell receptor beta chains originate from one sample sequenced in a study of blood T cell repertoires in COVID-19. The protocol was immunoSEQ multiplex PCR, while the TCRdb copy is restricted to in-frame clones and leaves out a portion. The sample lists a few hundred thousand clones, just under 90% occurring once. Specimen: PBMCs or T cells enriched from blood (not recorded which). The receptors shown here come from a woman aged 45-65 years who had been exposed to COVID-19.

This clone was counted between two and nine times. Other DNA sequences of this sample code for an identical CDR3. This chain links TRBV5-1 with TRBJ2-7; D possibly corresponds to TRBD2 (5 bases). The CDR3 runs 14 residues. Trimming stripped 3 bases from V and 2 bases from J, with 12 bases between. Germline CDR1 SGHRS, CDR2 YFSETQ. The CDR3 nucleotides are TGCGCCAGCAGCTCGGGCGGGTCCACCTACGAGCAGTACTTC. Translated, it gives CASSSGGSTYEQYF.

The chain has TRBV12-2 and TRBJ2-2; no DNA check was done on the table's D call, TRBD1. TRBV12-2 is shown as a pseudogene. This CDR3 has 19 residues. The chain's CDR3 is CASRLGGDPRGLNTGELFF. The DNA of the CDR3 is TGTGCAAGTCGCTTAGGTGGCGACCCGAGGGGGCTGAACACCGGGGAGCTGTTTTTT.

The chain is built from TRBV2 and TRBJ1-4, with 7 bases lining up with TRBD1. V trimming: 9 bases; J trimming: 8 bases; junction bases outside the gene matches: 12. This CDR3 is built from 14 residues. The germline V gene encodes CDR1 SNHLY and CDR2 FYNNEI. CDR3 sequence (DNA): TGTGCCAGTCGACAGGGTTTTGGAGAAGAAAAACTGTTTTTT. Protein sequence: CASRQGFGEEKLFF.

This clone was seen a few times. The chain is built from TRBV21-1 and TRBJ1-6; the table names TRBD1, a call not compared with the DNA. TRBV21-1 constitutes a pseudogene. The CDR3 loop spans 15 amino acids. CDR3 sequence reads: CASSKRNLGDSPLHF. The CDR3 region has the DNA TGTGCCAGCAGCAAAAGGAATTTAGGGGATTCACCCCTCCACTTT.

This chain joins TRBV5-1 and TRBJ1-2; 8 bases match TRBD1. CDR3 size: 15 residues. V lost 4 bases and J lost 3; bases outside the gene matches: 8. The germline V gene encodes CDR1 SGHRS and CDR2 YFSETQ. The CDR3 DNA sequence: TGCGCCAGCAGCGCAGGACAGGGCATTTACTATGGCTACACCTTC. Protein: CASSAGQGIYYGYTF.

This chain uses TRBV4-1 with TRBJ2-5; D is possibly TRBD1 (5 bases). The CDR3 has 15 residues. The germline V and J ends were trimmed by 3 bases and 5 bases, with 16 bases remaining between them. Germline CDR1 reads MGHRA; CDR2 reads YSYEKL. CDR3 loop: CASSQADSAQETQYF. Here the CDR3 DNA reads TGCGCCAGCAGCCAGGCCGACAGCGCTCAGGAGACCCAGTACTTC.

This clone was counted once. This chain joins TRBV14 and TRBJ2-3; D is perhaps TRBD2 (6 bases). The ends were cut back, 3 bases at V and 2 bases at J, with 15 bases in the middle. The germline gives CDR1 SGHDN, CDR2 FVKESK. This CDR3 contains 16 residues. CDR3 coding DNA: TGTGCCAGCAGCCAGGAGGGACTTCCTGACACAGATACGCAGTATTTT. Its translation: CASSQEGLPDTDTQYF.

A single count supports this clone. The CDR3 DNA is TGTGCCAGCAGGACTAGCGGGGGGGAAACCTACGAGCAGTACTTC. Translation gives CASRTSGGETYEQYF. The chain has TRBV2 and TRBJ2-7; 14 bases are shared with TRBD2. V was pared by 6 bases and J by 2 bases, with 3 bases of the junction left unmatched. Germline lookup yields CDR1 SNHLY and CDR2 FYNNEI. The CDR3 runs to 15 residues.

The J gene is TRBJ1-2, the V gene TRBV7-2; tentatively, D is TRBD1 (6 bases). Germline values: CDR1 SGHTA, CDR2 FQGNSA. The V end was cut by 2 bases, the J end by 5 bases, with 12 bases between. The CDR3 runs 14 residues. The CDR3 sequence: CASSLFETGYGYTF. The CDR3 region has the DNA TGTGCCAGCAGCTTATTTGAAACAGGGTATGGCTACACCTTC.

The rearrangement links TRBV25-1 to TRBJ2-7, with a possible D match to TRBD2 (6 bases). With 4 bases removed from V and 4 bases from J, the gap between germline ends came to 11 bases. The CDR3 is made up of 13 amino acids. Germline-derived CDR1 and CDR2 are MGHDK and SYGVNS. Here the CDR3 reads CASSASGTYEQYF. The CDR3 nucleotides read TGTGCCAGCAGTGCATCCGGGACTTACGAGCAGTACTTC.

This clone was seen just once. The rearrangement uses TRBV5-6 and TRBJ2-6; D is undetermined. The CDR3 totals 15 residues. Germline CDR1 is SGHDT and CDR2 is YYEEEE. V lost 0 bases to trimming and J lost 1 base, with 5 bases between them. The CDR3 DNA is TGTGCCAGCAGCTTGGCCCCGTCTGGGGCCAACGTCCTGACTTTC. As protein: CASSLAPSGANVLTF.

This clone was picked up one time. The gene calls are TRBV27 and TRBJ2-7; D is possibly TRBD2 (5 bases). From germline, CDR1 is MNHEY and CDR2 SMNVEV (reference sequence). V lost 6 bases, J lost 2 bases, and 11 bases lay in between. The CDR3 spans 13 residues. The CDR3 DNA reads as TGTGCCAGCAGCTCCGGGGTAACCTACGAGCAGTACTTC. Translating it yields CASSSGVTYEQYF.

The V gene is TRBV5-6, the J gene TRBJ1-3, with 9 bases fitting TRBD1. Unmatched junction bases numbered 4, after V lost 4 bases and J lost 2 bases. The germline CDR1 and CDR2 sequences are SGHDT and YYEEEE. CDR3 size: 15 residues. The CDR3 DNA reads TGTGCCAGCAGCACGAACAGGGGGCCTGGAAACACCATATATTTT. This gives the protein CASSTNRGPGNTIYF.

The chain has TRBV27 and TRBJ1-5; 8 nucleotides agree with TRBD1. The CDR3 covers 15 residues. V trimming: 6 bases; J trimming: 3 bases; junction bases outside the gene matches: 7. Germline-derived CDR1 and CDR2 are MNHEY and SMNVEV (reference sequence). The CDR3 DNA reads as TGTGCCAGCAGCGACAGGGGCCCCTTCAATCAGCCCCAGCATTTT. Its protein product is CASSDRGPFNQPQHF.

The chain employs TRBV18 and TRBJ2-2; D uncertain. There are 16 residues in the CDR3. Germline CDR1 reads KGHSH; CDR2 reads LQKENI. Deletions cut 3 bases from V and 3 bases from J, with 14 bases between. CDR3 region: CASSPPGPGHTGELFF. The CDR3 coding sequence is TGTGCCAGCTCACCTCCAGGTCCTGGGCACACCGGGGAGCTGTTTTTT. The full variable domain, with the rest looked up from reference TRBV18 and TRBJ2-2, is NAGVMQNPRHLVRRRGQEARLRCSPMKGHSHVYWYRQLPEEGLKFMVYLQKENIIDESGMPKERFSAEFPKEGPSILRIQQVVRGDSAAYFCASSPPGPGHTGELFFGEGSRLTVL.

The table lists this clone with a count of one. The chain joins TRBV30 to TRBJ2-2; TRBD1 might be the D (5 bases). There are 18 residues in the CDR3. V lost 2 bases to trimming and J lost 5 bases, with 24 bases between them. The germline CDR1 and CDR2 sequences are GTSNPN and SVGIG (reference sequence). For the CDR3, the DNA is TGTGCCTGGAGTATCAACTTACGGACAACCCTCCTGACCGGGGAGCTGTTTTTT. Translating it yields CAWSINLRTTLLTGELFF. The entire variable domain, with the rest obtained from reference TRBV30 and TRBJ2-2, is as follows: SQTIHQWPATLVQPVGSPLSLECTVEGTSNPNLYWYRQAAGRGLQLLFYSVGIGQISSEVPQNLSASRPQDRQFILSSKKLLLSDSGFYLCAWSINLRTTLLTGELFFGEGSRLTVL.

The chain combines TRBV2 with TRBJ2-7, with D perhaps matching TRBD1 (6 bases). The CDR3 sequence is 14 residues long. V was shortened by 4 bases and J by 4 bases, with 14 bases between the two germline ends. Looked up from germline, CDR1 is SNHLY and CDR2 is FYNNEI. Here the CDR3 reads CASSVRGPPYEQYF. The DNA for the CDR3 is TGTGCCAGCAGTGTCAGGGGTCCCCCGTACGAGCAGTACTTC.

For this clone: This sample includes further DNA sequences coding for the same CDR3. The J gene is TRBJ1-1, the V gene TRBV3-1 (or the pseudogene TRBV3-2), with D perhaps matching TRBD1 (6 bases). The V end was cut by 3 bases, the J end by 1 base, with 9 bases between. Germline V gene sequence: CDR1 LGHDT, CDR2 YNNKEL (reference sequence). The CDR3 extends over 14 amino acids. CDR3 in DNA: TGTGCCAGCAGCCACGCGGACAGGAACACTGAAGCTTTCTTT. Protein product: CASSHADRNTEAFF.

This chain connects TRBV3-1 (or the pseudogene TRBV3-2) to TRBJ2-5, with 9 bases matching TRBD2. The V gene end was trimmed by 3 bases and the J gene end by 4 bases; junction bases not matched to a gene: 6. CDR3 size: 15 residues. CDR1 LGHDT and CDR2 YNNKEL come from the germline V gene (reference sequence). CDR3 DNA: TGTGCCAGCAGCCACCCCGCTAGCGGGGCAGAGACCCAGTACTTC. Translated: CASSHPASGAETQYF.

The chain couples TRBV21-1 to TRBJ2-2; the tabulated D call, TRBD2, remains unverified against the DNA. TRBV21-1 is assigned pseudogene status. This CDR3 has 16 amino acids. The CDR3 nucleotides read TGTGCCAGCAGCAAAGAAGAGGGAGTCTACACCGGGGAGCTGTTTTTT. It encodes CASSKEEGVYTGELFF.

J is TRBJ2-7 and V is TRBV4-1; D gene unclear. Germline V CDR1 and CDR2: MGHRA, YSYEKL. There are 18 residues in the CDR3. Trimming removed 1 base at V and 0 bases at J, with 19 bases between. CDR3 sequence (DNA): TGCGCCAGCAGCCAAGCCGTTCAAGTGGAGACTTACTCCTACGAGCAGTACTTC. This encodes CASSQAVQVETYSYEQYF.

The chain carries TRBV3-1 (or the pseudogene TRBV3-2) and TRBJ2-3; TRBD2 matches at 9 bases. CDR1 LGHDT and CDR2 YNNKEL come from the germline V gene (reference sequence). This CDR3 spans 17 amino acids. V shed 4 bases, J shed 4 bases, and the junction held 12 bases outside the gene matches. This CDR3 reads CASSPVAQRGAADTQYF. For the CDR3, the DNA is TGTGCCAGCAGCCCCGTTGCGCAGCGGGGGGCCGCAGATACGCAGTATTTT.

This sequence joins TRBV15 and TRBJ2-7, with D possibly being TRBD2 (5 bases). Trimming stripped 1 base from V and 0 bases from J, with 10 bases between. The germline CDR1 and CDR2 sequences are LNHNV and YYDKDF (reference sequence). The CDR3 is 15 residues long. CDR3 in DNA: TGTGCCACCAGCAGAGGAATCGACTACTCCTACGAGCAGTACTTC. The encoded protein is CATSRGIDYSYEQYF.

The rearrangement joins TRBV7-9 to TRBJ2-7; 9 bases match TRBD1. Germline V CDR1 and CDR2: SEHNR, FQNEAQ (reference sequence). The length of the CDR3 is 15 residues. V gave up 4 bases and J gave up 4 bases; unmatched junction bases: 8. For the CDR3, the DNA is TGTGCCAGCAGCTCTACCGGGACAGGGTCGTACGAGCAGTACTTC. It codes for CASSSTGTGSYEQYF. The complete variable domain, with remaining parts taken from reference TRBV7-9 and TRBJ2-7, reads DTGVSQNPRHKITKRGQNVTFRCDPISEHNRLYWYRQTLGQGPEFLTYFQNEAQLEKSRLLSDRFSAERPKGSFSTLEIQRTEQGDSAMYLCASSSTGTGSYEQYFGPGTRLTVT.

The chain joins TRBV19 to TRBJ2-7; D remains ambiguous. CDR3 length equals 13 residues. Trimming removed 4 bases at V and 0 bases at J, with 7 bases between. CDR1 LNHDA and CDR2 SQIVND come from the germline V gene (reference sequence). The CDR3 here is CASSTESSYEQYF. In nucleotides, the CDR3 is TGTGCCAGTAGTACGGAGAGCTCCTACGAGCAGTACTTC.

V gene TRBV19 combines with J gene TRBJ1-5; D unclear. The germline CDR1 and CDR2 sequences are LNHDA and SQIVND (reference sequence). The CDR3 length is 15 residues. V was shortened by 0 bases and J by 2 bases, with 8 bases between the two germline ends. CDR3 sequence reads: CASSIDFYGNQPQHF. CDR3 bases: TGTGCCAGTAGTATAGATTTTTATGGCAATCAGCCCCAGCATTTT.

This chain uses TRBV19 with TRBJ2-3; 7 bases fit TRBD1. This CDR3 is built from 14 residues. Germline V lookup: CDR1 LNHDA, CDR2 SQIVND (reference sequence). Trimming took 6 bases from V and 2 from J; bases not matched to a gene: 5. The CDR3 region is CASSPTGPTDTQYF. The CDR3 DNA follows: TGTGCCAGTAGCCCGACAGGGCCCACAGATACGCAGTATTTT.

The rearrangement uses TRBV11-2 and TRBJ2-5, with 7 positions matching TRBD1. The CDR3 consists of 15 residues. CDR1 is SGHAT and CDR2 is FQNNGV in the germline V gene. Trimming removed 1 base from V and 4 bases from J; junction bases left unmatched: 6. CDR3 residues: CASSLVWDSGETQYF. DNA for the CDR3: TGTGCCAGCAGCTTAGTGTGGGACAGTGGAGAGACCCAGTACTTC.

V is TRBV19 and J is TRBJ2-7; TRBD2 aligns across 9 bases. Germline V gene lookup returns CDR1 LNHDA and CDR2 SQIVND (reference sequence). CDR3 size: 15 residues. With 3 bases clipped from V and 0 bases from J, the junction kept 3 bases outside the gene matches. CDR3 sequence reads: CASSMTSGPSYEQYF. CDR3 in DNA: TGTGCCAGTAGTATGACTAGCGGCCCCTCCTACGAGCAGTACTTC.